These 26 T cell receptor beta chains came from one sample sequenced in a study of OX40 agonist ivuxolimab in advanced cancers. Here immunoSEQ multiplex PCR was the method, and the copy in TCRdb shows in-frame clones only, minus some. The sample lists about 83,000 clones; about 86% were seen once. The sequences come from CD4+ or CD8+ T cells sorted from blood, collected in a trial of the OX40 agonist ivuxolimab. Receptor source: an adult with an advanced solid tumor such as melanoma, head and neck, liver or kidney cancer.

The gene calls are TRBV5-5 and TRBJ2-7; no reliable D call. In germline, CDR1 is SGHKS, CDR2 YYEKEE (reference sequence). V lost 1 base and J lost 0, with 11 bases in between. The CDR3 loop spans 15 amino acids. The CDR3 sequence is CASSLSAGDSYEQYF. The CDR3 DNA sequence: TGTGCCAGCAGCTTGTCAGCAGGAGACTCCTACGAGCAGTACTTC.

The chain employs TRBV29-1 and TRBJ1-5; D perhaps matches TRBD1 (5 bases). This CDR3 has 13 amino acids. Trimming removed 6 bases from V and 4 bases from J, with 13 bases in between. Germline V lookup: CDR1 SQVTM, CDR2 ANQGSEA. Here the CDR3 reads CSVPRDDNQPQHF. CDR3 in DNA: TGCAGCGTCCCCCGGGACGATAATCAGCCCCAGCATTTT.

The sample holds a few counts of this clone. The chain recombines TRBV28 with TRBJ1-1, with unresolved D. Germline V CDR1 and CDR2: MDHEN, SYDVKM. The CDR3 contains 12 residues. Trimming removed 2 bases at V and 5 bases at J, with 6 bases between. The CDR3 sequence is CASSLEWTEAFF. The CDR3, as DNA: TGTGCCAGCAGTTTAGAGTGGACTGAAGCTTTCTTT.

V and J are TRBV4-3 and TRBJ2-3, with 7 bases fitting TRBD1. CDR3 size: 13 residues. Germline lookup yields CDR1 LGHNA and CDR2 YSLEER. After removal of 2 bases from V and 6 bases from J, the junction contained 2 bases not matched to a gene. The CDR3 DNA reads as TGCGCCAGCAGCCAACTGACAGGGGATACGCAGTATTTT. Residues: CASSQLTGDTQYF.

This chain joins TRBV5-4 and TRBJ2-5; 9 bases line up with TRBD1. This CDR3 contains 16 residues. After removal of 3 bases from V and 4 bases from J, the junction contained 10 bases not matched to a gene. Germline loops: CDR1 SGHNT, CDR2 YYREEE (reference sequence). The CDR3: CASSSRTGELGETQYF. DNA for the CDR3: TGTGCCAGCAGCTCACGGACAGGGGAATTGGGAGAGACCCAGTACTTC. Variable domain in full (rest from reference TRBV5-4 and TRBJ2-5): ETGVTQSPTHLIKTRGQQVTLRCSSQSGHNTVSWYQQALGQGPQFIFQYYREEENGRGNFPPRFSGLQFPNYSSELNVNALELDDSALYLCASSSRTGELGETQYFGPGTRLLVL.

V is TRBV9 and J is TRBJ2-1; 9 bases are a match to TRBD1. In germline, CDR1 is SGDLS, CDR2 YYNGEE. The length of the CDR3 is 16 residues. J gave up 6 bases and V 2 bases, and 9 bases lay outside the gene matches. CDR3 sequence: CASSVGVLQGANEQFF. CDR3 DNA: TGTGCCAGCAGCGTTGGGGTTCTACAGGGGGCCAATGAGCAGTTCTTC.

The chain is built from TRBV5-6 and TRBJ1-4; 9 bases are a match to TRBD1. The CDR3 consists of 15 residues. Trimming cost V 1 base and J 3 bases; bases outside gene matches: 1. The V gene's germline CDR1 is SGHDT and CDR2 YYEEEE. This chain's CDR3 is CASSLTGGSNEKLFF. CDR3 nucleotide sequence: TGTGCCAGCAGCTTGACAGGGGGCTCTAATGAAAAACTGTTTTTT.

The chain joins TRBV12-5 to TRBJ2-5; 9 bases map to TRBD1. The germline CDR1 and CDR2 sequences are LGHNT and FRNRAP. The ends lost 6 bases at V and 5 bases at J; junction bases unmatched: 10. The CDR3 spans 15 residues. The CDR3 DNA follows: TGTGCTAGTGGCCCCGGGACAGGGATATCGGAGACCCAGTACTTC. Its translation is CASGPGTGISETQYF.

Here the CDR3 DNA reads TGTGCCAGCAGTGACTCAATCTTGGGGACTGAAGCTTTCTTT. Encoded protein: CASSDSILGTEAFF. The chain uses TRBV25-1 and TRBJ1-1, with D unresolved. The CDR3 is 14 amino acids. The germline V gene encodes CDR1 MGHDK and CDR2 SYGVNS. V was cut by 3 bases and J by 5 bases, with 13 bases left in between.

This clone has just a few counts. The rearrangement joins TRBV2 to TRBJ2-5; the match to TRBD1 covers 10 bases. The CDR3 is made up of 14 amino acids. In germline, CDR1 is SNHLY, CDR2 FYNNEI. The V and J ends lost 4 bases and 5 bases, in that order; junction bases with no gene match: 4. The CDR3 reads CASSVGTGAETQYF. CDR3 nucleotides: TGTGCCAGCAGTGTGGGGACAGGGGCTGAGACCCAGTACTTC.

This CDR3 is CASGPAGLRSRKAFF. For the CDR3, the DNA is TGTGCCAGTGGGCCCGCAGGGTTAAGGAGCAGAAAAGCTTTCTTT. The rearrangement uses TRBV19 and TRBJ1-1; TRBD1 is a possible D gene (5 bases). Looked up from germline, CDR1 is LNHDA and CDR2 is SQIVND (reference sequence). The CDR3 contains 15 residues. V lost 8 bases to trimming and J lost 9 bases, with 25 bases between them.

In DNA form, the CDR3 reads TGTGCCAGCAGCTTGGAGGCGACGCAGTATTTT. Its protein is CASSLEATQYF. The chain couples TRBV5-4 to TRBJ2-3; D unclear. This CDR3 has 11 amino acids. Trimming shortened V by 0 bases and J by 9 bases, and 5 bases separated the two germline ends. CDR1 SGHNT and CDR2 YYREEE come from the germline V gene (reference sequence).

This clone was seen once. This chain joins TRBV7-9 and TRBJ2-7; D is undetermined. V was clipped by 0 bases and J by 6 bases, with 3 bases between them. Germline V gene data show CDR1 as SEHNR and CDR2 as FQNEAQ (reference sequence). This CDR3 contains 11 residues. The DNA of the CDR3 is TGTGCCAGCAGCTTAGCGTTCGAGCAGTACTTC. It specifies CASSLAFEQYF.

The J gene is TRBJ2-1, the V gene TRBV30, with 15 bases matching TRBD2. With V trimmed by 3 bases and J by 3 bases, 6 bases remained unmatched. Looked up from germline, CDR1 is GTSNPN and CDR2 is SVGIG (reference sequence). The CDR3 loop spans 17 amino acids. DNA for the CDR3: TGTGCCTGGAGGAGGACTAGCGGGGGGGCCATCTACAATGAGCAGTTCTTC. Its translation: CAWRRTSGGAIYNEQFF.

This clone was picked up a small number of times. This chain uses TRBV28 with TRBJ2-7; D uncertain. There are 13 residues in the CDR3. Germline CDR1 and CDR2: MDHEN and SYDVKM. Trimming removed 6 bases at V and 3 bases at J, with 12 bases between. CDR3 nucleotides: TGTGCCAGCAGGCCGGTGTTCAGCTACGAGCAGTACTTC. This codes for CASRPVFSYEQYF.

This chain joins TRBV19 and TRBJ2-3, with 9 bases identical to TRBD1. The germline V gene has CDR1 LNHDA and CDR2 SQIVND (reference sequence). Trimming at V came to 6 bases and at J to 4 bases, leaving 8 bases not matched to a gene. This CDR3 contains 15 residues. For the CDR3, the DNA is TGTGCCAGTAGCCCTGGACAGGGGAGATCAGATACGCAGTATTTT. Translated, it gives CASSPGQGRSDTQYF.

This clone has a handful of counts. The sample contains more than one DNA sequence encoding this CDR3. This sequence joins TRBV15 and TRBJ2-1, with 8 positions matching TRBD2. The germline CDR1 and CDR2 sequences are LNHNV and YYDKDF (reference sequence). This CDR3 region has 14 residues. V was pared by 3 bases and J by 7 bases, with 5 bases of the junction left unmatched. CDR3 residues: CATSRARGRNEQFF. The CDR3 DNA is TGTGCCACCAGCAGGGCCCGCGGGAGGAATGAGCAGTTCTTC. The variable domain in full, completed from reference TRBV15 and TRBJ2-1, reads DAMVIQNPRYQVTQFGKPVTLSCSQTLNHNVMYWYQQKSSQAPKLLFHYYDKDFNNEADTPDNFQSRRPNTSFCFLDIRSPGLGDTAMYLCATSRARGRNEQFFGPGTRLTVL.

The chain recombines TRBV2 with TRBJ1-2, with 12 bases identical to TRBD1. The junction had 2 bases not matched to a gene; V was cut back by 3 bases and J by 3 bases. CDR3 size: 15 residues. Germline CDR1 SNHLY, CDR2 FYNNEI. The CDR3 protein is CASSDGTGGYYGYTF. The CDR3 DNA is TGTGCCAGCAGTGACGGGACAGGGGGCTACTATGGCTACACCTTC.

The sample holds a few counts of this clone. The chain joins TRBV21-1 to TRBJ2-6. TRBV21-1 constitutes a pseudogene. This CDR3 has 18 amino acids. The CDR3 DNA reads as TGTGCCAGCAGCAACCGAGAATGGGGACCACCTGGGGCCAACGTCCTGACTTTC. It codes for CASSNREWGPPGANVLTF.

The chain uses TRBV5-1 and TRBJ2-4; TRBD1 aligns across 9 bases. Germline loops: CDR1 SGHRS, CDR2 YFSETQ. J gave up 3 bases and V 3 bases, and 10 bases lay outside the gene matches. This CDR3 region has 17 residues. The DNA for the CDR3 is TGCGCCAGCAGCTGGCCACAGGGGGCGGGTGGCAAAAACATTCAGTACTTC. Protein product: CASSWPQGAGGKNIQYF.

The chain carries TRBV2 and TRBJ2-3, with D possibly being TRBD2 (5 bases). Germline V gene sequence: CDR1 SNHLY, CDR2 FYNNEI. The CDR3 loop spans 13 amino acids. Trimming removed 11 bases at V and 0 bases at J, with 12 bases between. The CDR3 protein is CASGVRSTDTQYF. For the CDR3, the DNA is TGTGCCTCCGGGGTTAGGAGCACAGATACGCAGTATTTT.

The chain couples TRBV29-1 to TRBJ2-6; 12 nucleotides agree with TRBD1. The length of the CDR3 is 16 residues. V lost 4 bases to trimming and J lost 4 bases; unmatched junction nucleotides: 5. Germline V gene data show CDR1 as SQVTM and CDR2 as ANQGSEA. The CDR3 sequence: CSVGGTGGAGANVLTF. DNA of the CDR3: TGCAGCGTTGGGGGGACAGGGGGCGCCGGGGCCAACGTCCTGACTTTC.

The chain couples TRBV2 to TRBJ1-1, with 12 positions matching TRBD1. The V gene end was trimmed by 6 bases and the J gene end by 7 bases; junction bases not matched to a gene: 9. The CDR3 contains 15 residues. Germline CDR1 reads SNHLY; CDR2 reads FYNNEI. This chain's CDR3 is CASSWDRGRENEAFF. The CDR3 DNA is TGTGCCAGCAGCTGGGACAGGGGGCGCGAAAATGAAGCTTTCTTT.

The rearrangement joins TRBV29-1 to TRBJ2-1; D is unclear. Germline-derived CDR1 and CDR2 are SQVTM and ANQGSEA. V was clipped by 3 bases and J by 0 bases, with 6 bases between them. The CDR3 consists of 13 residues. The CDR3 DNA follows: TGCAGCGTTGACAACCACTCCTACAATGAGCAGTTCTTC. Protein: CSVDNHSYNEQFF.

V is TRBV6-1 and J is TRBJ1-5; tentatively, D is TRBD1 (6 bases). CDR1 is MNHNS and CDR2 is SASEGT in the germline V gene. The CDR3 spans 15 residues. V shed 0 bases and J shed 4 bases, with 10 bases lying between them. The CDR3 sequence: CASSEAGGANQPQHF. DNA for the CDR3: TGTGCCAGCAGTGAAGCGGGGGGGGCGAATCAGCCCCAGCATTTT.

The rearrangement joins TRBV9 to TRBJ2-2; possible D gene TRBD2, 5 bases. This CDR3 has 16 amino acids. The V and J ends lost 0 bases and 3 bases respectively, with 12 bases between them. CDR1 and CDR2 (germline): SGDLS, YYNGEE. The CDR3 loop is CASSVAPPGYTGELFF. In DNA, the CDR3 is TGTGCCAGCAGCGTAGCCCCACCGGGATACACCGGGGAGCTGTTTTTT.